The 5 T cell receptor beta chains below come from one sample, sequenced in a study of CD8 T cells in ankylosing spondylitis. MiXCR was run by TCRdb on the 5' RACE reads, yielding one entry per CDR3 protein. The sample yields around 300,000 distinct CDR3 sequences, roughly 14% seen once. The sequenced material came from blood, either unsorted or a sorted T cell fraction (not recorded which). These receptors originate from a male donor with ankylosing spondylitis or in good health (not recorded which).

This clonotype was seen just once. V is TRBV20-1 and J is TRBJ2-7; 11 nucleotides align to TRBD2. Germline CDR1 is DFQATT and CDR2 is SNEGSKA (reference sequence). The V segment lost 2 bases and the J segment 2 bases; nucleotides outside the gene matches: 2. The CDR3 runs to 14 residues. CDR3 sequence: CSARSSGRTYEQYF. The CDR3 region has the DNA TGCAGTGCTAGATCTAGCGGGAGGACCTACGAGCAGTACTTC.

The genes are TRBV12-3 or TRBV12-4 and TRBJ1-6; a weak D match, TRBD1 (5 bases). Trimming removed 1 base from V and 8 bases from J, with 15 bases in between. The CDR3 has 16 residues. The CDR3 here is CASSLVSGGSYSPLHF. For the CDR3, the DNA is TGTGCCAGCAGTTTAGTGTCGGGGGGAAGTTATTCACCCCTCCACTTT.

CDR3 sequence: CASSFVQATDTQYF. The CDR3 coding sequence is TGTGCCAGCAGCTTTGTCCAGGCCACAGATACGCAGTATTTT. V usage is TRBV11-2 and J usage is TRBJ2-3, with D unresolved. V gave up 3 bases and J gave up 2 bases, with 9 bases separating them. The germline CDR1 and CDR2 sequences are SGHAT and FQNNGV. The CDR3 contains 14 residues. Variable domain in full (rest from reference TRBV11-2 and TRBJ2-3): EAGVAQSPRYKIIEKRQSVAFWCNPISGHATLYWYQQILGQGPKLLIQFQNNGVVDDSQLPKDRFSAERLKGVDSTLKIQPAKLEDSAVYLCASSFVQATDTQYFGPGTRLTVL.

This sequence joins TRBV7-8 and TRBJ1-2; maybe TRBD1 (5 bases). This CDR3 contains 16 residues. V lost 1 base and J lost 1, with 13 bases in between. Per the germline V gene, CDR1 is SGHVS and CDR2 is FQNEAQ. The chain's CDR3 is CASSLVGAEINYGYTF. The CDR3 bases are TGTGCCAGCAGCTTAGTAGGGGCAGAAATTAACTATGGCTACACCTTC.

This clonotype occurred many times. The chain links TRBV5-6 to TRBJ1-1; D may be TRBD1 (5 bases). The CDR3 totals 14 residues. The germline gives CDR1 SGHDT, CDR2 YYEEEE. The V end lost 7 bases, the J end lost 1 base, and 14 bases lay between the germline ends. CDR3 loop: CASGLQGRNTEAFF. In nucleotides, the CDR3 is TGTGCCAGCGGCCTTCAGGGTCGGAACACTGAAGCTTTCTTT. The entire variable domain, with the rest obtained from reference TRBV5-6 and TRBJ1-1, is as follows: DAGVTQSPTHLIKTRGQQVTLRCSPKSGHDTVSWYQQALGQGPQFIFQYYEEEERQRGNFPDRFSGHQFPNYSSELNVNALLLGDSALYLCASGLQGRNTEAFFGQGTRLTVV.